These 9 T cell receptor beta chains were sequenced from one sample in a study of shared clonotypes between healthy human individuals. Here immunoSEQ multiplex PCR was the method, and the copy in TCRdb shows in-frame clones only, minus some. The sample yields fewer than 1.4 million clones, around 78% seen once. The sequenced sample consisted of memory CD4+ T cells from PBMCs. Subset in this sample: CD45RA-negative fraction. These receptor sequences come from a man younger than 35 in good health. Some clones in this sample may be carry-over from other donors' samples.

This chain joins TRBV11-3 and TRBJ2-2; 10 nucleotides match TRBD2. CDR3 size: 16 residues. CDR1 and CDR2 from the germline V gene are SGHNT and YENEEA. The junction had 3 bases not matched to a gene; V was cut back by 5 bases and J by 0 bases. The CDR3 nucleotides are TGTGCCAGCAGCCCGCTAGCGGGGGCGAACACCGGGGAGCTGTTTTTT. Amino acids: CASSPLAGANTGELFF.

This clone was found once. Other DNA sequences of this sample code for an identical CDR3. The V and J genes are TRBV5-6 and TRBJ2-1; a weak D match, TRBD2 (6 bases). This CDR3 is built from 16 residues. Per the germline V gene, CDR1 is SGHDT and CDR2 is YYEEEE. V was clipped by 0 bases and J by 0 bases, with 10 bases between them. The CDR3 nucleotides read TGTGCCAGCAGCTTGGGAGGGAGGAGCTCCTACAATGAGCAGTTCTTC. Protein product: CASSLGGRSSYNEQFF.

This chain connects TRBV5-1 to TRBJ2-2, with D perhaps given as TRBD1 or TRBD2 (5 bases each). CDR1 is SGHRS, CDR2 YFSETQ, per germline. The CDR3 spans 15 residues. Trimming left V 5 bases short and J 3 bases short, with 14 bases between. The CDR3: CASRDISGYTGELFF. The CDR3 DNA reads TGCGCCAGCAGGGACATAAGCGGTTACACCGGGGAGCTGTTTTTT.

The V and J genes are TRBV10-3 and TRBJ1-1; 7 nucleotides align to TRBD1. The V segment lost 5 bases and the J segment 3 bases; nucleotides outside the gene matches: 6. This CDR3 comprises 14 residues. The germline V gene encodes CDR1 ENHRY and CDR2 SYGVKD. CDR3 coding DNA: TGTGCCATCAGTAAGACAGGGTTGGACACTGAAGCTTTCTTT. This gives the protein CAISKTGLDTEAFF.

This clone came up once. The chain carries TRBV28 and TRBJ2-1, with D possibly TRBD1 on 6 matching bases. CDR1 is MDHEN, CDR2 SYDVKM, per germline. The CDR3 consists of 16 residues. With 6 bases removed from V and 0 bases from J, the gap between germline ends came to 15 bases. CDR3 in DNA: TGTGCCAGCAGGAGAGGGGGAGTAAGCTCCTACAATGAGCAGTTCTTC. The encoded protein is CASRRGGVSSYNEQFF.

This sequence joins TRBV28 and TRBJ2-7; D is uncertain. Trimming removed 3 bases from V and 3 bases from J, with 15 bases in between. The CDR3 covers 15 residues. In germline, CDR1 is MDHEN, CDR2 SYDVKM. The CDR3 DNA reads as TGTGCCAGCAGTTTCGGAGTGGGGTATAACTACGAGCAGTACTTC. As protein: CASSFGVGYNYEQYF.

This sequence joins TRBV5-1 and TRBJ1-3, with D perhaps matching TRBD1 (6 bases). This CDR3 comprises 18 residues. Germline CDR1 is SGHRS and CDR2 is YFSETQ. The V end was cut by 0 bases, the J end by 0 bases, with 16 bases between. The CDR3 sequence is CASSLGVYREYSGNTIYF. For the CDR3, the DNA is TGCGCCAGCAGCTTGGGTGTCTACAGGGAGTACTCTGGAAACACCATATATTTT.

V is TRBV28 and J is TRBJ1-5; D not resolved. The CDR3 is 13 amino acids. Germline CDR1 reads MDHEN; CDR2 reads SYDVKM. The V end was cut by 4 bases, the J end by 4 bases, with 8 bases between. CDR3 in DNA: TGTGCCAGCAGTTCTAACAGAAATCAGCCCCAGCATTTT. It translates to CASSSNRNQPQHF. Full variable domain (rest looked up from reference TRBV28 and TRBJ1-5): DVKVTQSSRYLVKRTGEKVFLECVQDMDHENMFWYRQDPGLGLRLIYFSYDVKMKEKGDIPEGYSVSREKKERFSLILESASTNQTSMYLCASSSNRNQPQHFGDGTRLSIL.

This clone was seen just once. The V gene is TRBV7-3, the J gene TRBJ1-2, with 9 nucleotides matching TRBD1. The V gene's germline CDR1 is SGHTA and CDR2 FQGTGA. V shed 4 bases and J 8 bases; nucleotides not matched to a gene: 8. This CDR3 has 14 residues. CDR3: CASSSWTGEDGYTF. The DNA of the CDR3 is TGTGCCAGCAGCTCTTGGACAGGGGAAGACGGCTACACCTTC.